The 17 T cell receptor beta chains presented below share a single source sample, sequenced in a study of spatial heterogeneity in lung cancer (dated by TCRdb to the late 2010s). What the work shows at the level of the full study, not this receptor alone: The tumor nonsynonymous mutation count correlated with the number of expanded alpha and beta TCRs within the tumor.

The time point label on this specimen signifies: sample taken at primary tumor resection. Receptor amplification or capture employed 5' RACE. Reads for this sample came from a NextSeq 500. TCRdb's own reprocessing of the public reads used fastp at Q25 and MiXCR and kept productive beta chains. Records with the same CDR3 protein are collapsed into one entry carrying the most frequent genes and DNA. The sample table holds nearly 10,000 distinct CDR3 sequences, of which nearly 6.5% were seen once. Over 9% of the sample is taken by the ten largest. These receptors are not linked to any known antigen. The source material was lung tumor tissue, sampled at surgery. These receptors originate from a male donor with early-stage non-small cell lung cancer.

The V call is TRBV7-3, the J call TRBJ2-2; a possible D gene is TRBD1 (6 bases). V lost 2 bases and J lost 3, with 10 bases in between. This CDR3 has 15 amino acids. Germline lookup yields CDR1 SGHTA and CDR2 FQGTGA. CDR3 residues: CASSLSQGYTGELFF. Written as DNA, the CDR3 is TGTGCCAGCAGCTTATCCCAGGGGTACACCGGGGAGCTGTTTTTT.

The table lists this clonotype with many counts. The gene calls are TRBV28 and TRBJ2-7; D unresolved. Between the trimmed V and J ends, which lost 6 bases and 2 bases, there was a span of 17 bases. The germline CDR1 and CDR2 sequences are MDHEN and SYDVKM. This CDR3 comprises 15 residues. CDR3: CASSPLNGEPYEQYV. The CDR3 DNA sequence: TGTGCCAGCAGCCCTTTAAATGGGGAACCCTACGAGCAGTACGTC.

This clonotype was seen at least ten times. The chain employs TRBV20-1 and TRBJ2-5, with D possibly being TRBD1 (6 bases). The V gene lost 3 bases and the J gene lost 2 bases, with 16 bases spanning the gap. CDR1 and CDR2 from the germline V gene are DFQATT and SNEGSKA (reference sequence). The CDR3 has 15 amino acids. The CDR3 DNA is TGCAGTGCTAGGGGCAGGGGATGGGGACAAGAGACCCAGTACTTC. Translated, it gives CSARGRGWGQETQYF.

Judged by abundance, this clonotype is medium-sized. The chain combines TRBV29-1 with TRBJ1-1; unclear D gene. Germline-derived CDR1 and CDR2 are SQVTM and ANQGSEA. This CDR3 is 12 amino acids long. V dropped 7 bases and J dropped 4 bases, with 13 bases sitting between them. For the CDR3, the DNA is TGCAGCGCTGGAGTTCCGGGCACTGAAGCTTTCTTT. Protein sequence: CSAGVPGTEAFF.

At least ten counts were recorded for this clonotype. This sequence joins TRBV5-1 and TRBJ1-3; no clear D gene. Germline assignment: CDR1 SGHRS and CDR2 YFSETQ. V was cut by 2 bases and J by 4 bases, with 4 bases left in between. This CDR3 has 12 residues. The CDR3 region is CASSLSGNTIYF. In DNA form, the CDR3 reads TGCGCCAGCAGCTTATCCGGAAACACCATATATTTT. Together with reference TRBV5-1 and TRBJ1-3, the CDR3 gives the full variable domain: KAGVTQTPRYLIKTRGQQVTLSCSPISGHRSVSWYQQTPGQGLQFLFEYFSETQRNKGNFPGRFSGRQFSNSRSEMNVSTLELGDSALYLCASSLSGNTIYFGEGSWLTVV.

V and J are TRBV12-3 or TRBV12-4 and TRBJ2-1; D is ambiguous. V lost 3 bases, J lost 6 bases, and 12 bases lay in between. The CDR3 extends over 14 amino acids. The CDR3 DNA sequence: TGTGCCAGCAGTTTCCGTACAATGGGCAATGAGCAGTTCTTC. Protein sequence: CASSFRTMGNEQFF.

Sample share makes this clonotype medium-sized. The chain joins TRBV28 to TRBJ1-1; D is possibly TRBD1 (5 bases). The CDR3 runs to 14 residues. With 4 bases removed from V and 1 base from J, the gap between germline ends came to 10 bases. Germline-derived CDR1 and CDR2 are MDHEN and SYDVKM. CDR3 nucleotide sequence: TGTGCCAGCAGTTCTGGGACCCCGAACACTGAAGCTTTCTTT. Encoded protein: CASSSGTPNTEAFF.

Here the CDR3 DNA reads TGTGCCAGCAGCCCGATCCGGACTAGCGGGCAAGAGACCCAGTACTTC. This encodes CASSPIRTSGQETQYF. The rearrangement joins TRBV3-1 to TRBJ2-5; 11 bases align to TRBD2. The CDR3 has 16 residues. Germline lookup yields CDR1 LGHDT and CDR2 YNNKEL (reference sequence). J was trimmed by 2 bases and V by 4 bases; bases with no gene match: 6.

This clonotype has ten or more counts. The rearrangement joins TRBV20-1 to TRBJ1-2; TRBD1 matches 11 bases. The V gene end was trimmed by 5 bases and the J gene end by 7 bases; junction bases not matched to a gene: 6. The CDR3 runs 13 residues. Germline V gives CDR1 DFQATT, CDR2 SNEGSKA (reference sequence). The CDR3 here is CSAGDRGSGGYTF. In DNA form, the CDR3 reads TGCAGTGCTGGGGACAGGGGGTCTGGTGGCTACACCTTC.

This clonotype was seen repeatedly, ten times or more. The rearrangement joins TRBV14 to TRBJ1-4, with D perhaps matching TRBD1 (5 bases). The V gene's germline CDR1 is SGHDN and CDR2 FVKESK. V shed 3 bases and J shed 7 bases, with 12 bases lying between them. The CDR3 extends over 14 amino acids. The CDR3 DNA sequence: TGTGCCAGCAGCCACCAGGGAAAAGGTGAAAAACTGTTTTTT. Translated, it gives CASSHQGKGEKLFF.

By sample share, this clonotype is medium-sized. The chain carries TRBV28 and TRBJ1-1, with D uncertain. Looked up from germline, CDR1 is MDHEN and CDR2 is SYDVKM. This CDR3 region has 11 residues. V shed 6 bases and J shed 4 bases, with 6 bases lying between them. CDR3 sequence reads: CASRVSTEAFF. The CDR3 bases are TGTGCCAGCAGAGTAAGCACTGAAGCTTTCTTT.

This rearrangement joins TRBV5-1 to TRBJ1-2; TRBD1 aligns across 7 bases. J was trimmed by 4 bases and V by 4 bases; bases with no gene match: 13. Germline V gene lookup returns CDR1 SGHRS and CDR2 YFSETQ. The CDR3 has 16 amino acids. CDR3 loop: CASSPGTAFLGYGYTF. The CDR3 DNA is TGCGCCAGCAGCCCCGGGACAGCCTTTCTCGGCTATGGCTACACCTTC. Full variable domain (missing parts from reference TRBV5-1 and TRBJ1-2): KAGVTQTPRYLIKTRGQQVTLSCSPISGHRSVSWYQQTPGQGLQFLFEYFSETQRNKGNFPGRFSGRQFSNSRSEMNVSTLELGDSALYLCASSPGTAFLGYGYTFGSGTRLTVV.

By its share, this clonotype is medium-sized (0.01 to 0.1%). The chain has TRBV6-1 and TRBJ2-7; D unclear. V lost 9 bases, J lost 6 bases, and 9 bases lay in between. The germline gives CDR1 MNHNS, CDR2 SASEGT. The CDR3 spans 10 residues. CDR3 in DNA: TGTGCCAGTCGCATATTCGAGCAGTACGTC. The encoded protein is CASRIFEQYV.

This clonotype showed up many times. This chain links TRBV6-1 with TRBJ1-1; no firm D call. Germline values: CDR1 MNHNS, CDR2 SASEGT. Trimming removed 4 bases from V and 1 base from J, with 16 bases in between. This CDR3 contains 16 residues. CDR3 region: CASSVGVVLSNTEAFF. CDR3 coding DNA: TGTGCCAGCAGTGTCGGTGTCGTGCTCTCGAACACTGAAGCTTTCTTT.

Many counts were recorded for this clonotype. The chain has TRBV20-1 and TRBJ1-1; TRBD1 matches at 9 bases. V shed 3 bases, J shed 11 bases, and the junction held 7 bases outside the gene matches. The germline gives CDR1 DFQATT, CDR2 SNEGSKA (reference sequence). This CDR3 comprises 12 residues. CDR3 residues: CSASHRDRAAFF. CDR3 DNA: TGCAGTGCTAGTCATAGGGACAGGGCTGCTTTCTTT.

This clonotype is categorized as medium-sized. This rearrangement joins TRBV6-5 to TRBJ2-2; D unclear. Looked up from germline, CDR1 is MNHEY and CDR2 is SVGAGI. V lost 6 bases, J lost 6 bases, and 20 bases lay in between. The CDR3 sequence is 16 residues long. In DNA, the CDR3 is TGTGCCAGCAGAGAACAGCCGTTGGGGTCCGCCGGGGAGCTGTTTTTT. Translating gives CASREQPLGSAGELFF.

This clonotype was detected many times. V is TRBV2 and J is TRBJ2-5, with unresolved D. Germline CDR1 and CDR2: SNHLY and FYNNEI. V was pared by 2 bases and J by 5 bases, with 9 bases between. The CDR3 contains 13 residues. CDR3 protein: CASSEMVQETQYF. Written as DNA, the CDR3 is TGTGCCAGCAGTGAAATGGTTCAGGAGACCCAGTACTTC.